These T cell receptor beta chains were read from a single sample in a study of patients and donors after allogeneic stem cell transplantation. TCRdb reprocessed the RT-PCR reads via MiXCR and lists one record per CDR3 protein. The sample yields 25,000 to 40,000 distinct CDR3 sequences, roughly 38% seen once. Sequencing used blood, either unsorted or a sorted T cell fraction (not recorded which). The receptors here all came from a human donor who was either an allogeneic HSCT recipient or a stem cell or donor lymphocyte infusion donor (not recorded which). It is not recorded whose cells these are; they may come from a transplant donor. Both conserved end residues are part of each CDR3. Each record gives: J gene, CDR3 length, clone size, V gene, D gene, CDR3 protein, CDR3 DNA. The D gene is left open where the match is weak. The size entry is marked missing in some rows and otherwise reads once, few, many or a size class.

TRBJ1-5,14,NA,TRBV6-5,TRBD1,CASSYSQGVQPQHF,TGTGCCAGCAGTTACAGCCAGGGGGTACAGCCCCAGCATTTT
TRBJ2-5,13,NA,TRBV24-1,NA,CATSDRSEETQYF,TGTGCCACCAGTGATAGAAGTGAAGAGACCCAGTACTTC
TRBJ1-2,14,NA,TRBV7-8,TRBD1,CASSPRTGGYGYTF,TGTGCCAGCAGCCCTAGGACAGGGGGATATGGCTACACCTTC
TRBJ2-1,15,NA,TRBV4-1,NA,CASSQVSLANSEQFF,TGCGCCAGCAGCCAAGTTAGCCTAGCGAACAGTGAGCAGTTCTTC
TRBJ2-1,11,NA,TRBV29-1,NA,CSVEDPDEQFF,TGCAGCGTTGAAGATCCCGATGAGCAGTTCTTC
TRBJ1-6,13,many,TRBV5-1,NA,CASSLDYNSPLHF,TGCGCCAGCAGCTTGGACTATAATTCACCCCTCCACTTT
TRBJ2-3,14,NA,TRBV5-1,NA,CASSFLGRTDTQYF,TGCGCCAGCAGCTTCCTGGGGCGAACAGATACGCAGTATTTT
TRBJ1-2,13,few,TRBV9,NA,CASSRAVNYGYTF,TGTGCCAGCAGCAGGGCGGTCAACTATGGCTACACCTTC
TRBJ1-5,17,few,TRBV30,NA,CAWSKLRGDGSNQPQHF,TGTGCCTGGAGTAAGCTAAGGGGAGATGGGAGCAATCAGCCCCAGCATTTT
TRBJ2-3,15,NA,TRBV10-2,TRBD2,CASRASGGVEDTQYF,TGCGCCAGCAGAGCTAGCGGGGGGGTGGAAGATACGCAGTATTTT
TRBJ2-1,15,NA,TRBV14,NA,CASSHFPGLHNEQFF,TGTGCCAGCAGCCATTTCCCGGGACTCCACAATGAGCAGTTCTTC
TRBJ2-2,13,NA,TRBV10-3,TRBD2,CAIDPGGTGELFF,TGTGCCATCGACCCGGGAGGTACCGGGGAGCTGTTTTTT
TRBJ2-3,14,NA,TRBV7-8,NA,CASSLRGVPDTQYF,TGTGCCAGCAGCTTACGCGGTGTACCAGATACGCAGTATTTT
TRBJ1-2,15,NA,TRBV5-6,NA,CASSWLRTENYGYTF,TGTGCCAGCAGCTGGTTAAGGACGGAAAACTATGGCTACACCTTC
TRBJ2-5,14,NA,TRBV6-5,NA,CASSYSGFQETQYF,TGTGCCAGCAGTTACTCTGGCTTCCAAGAGACCCAGTACTTC
TRBJ2-7,12,NA,TRBV12-3/TRBV12-4,NA,CASSSLSYEQYF,TGTGCCAGCAGTTCACTCTCCTACGAGCAGTACTTC
TRBJ1-1,12,NA,TRBV5-5,TRBD1,CASSPQGRGAFF,TGTGCCAGCAGCCCACAGGGGCGGGGAGCTTTCTTT
TRBJ1-1,15,NA,TRBV12-3/TRBV12-4,NA,CASTTYEGRDTEAFF,TGTGCCAGCACCACTTATGAGGGTCGGGACACTGAAGCTTTCTTT
TRBJ2-1,15,NA,TRBV7-3,NA,CASSLLAVTYNEQFF,TGTGCCAGCAGCTTATTGGCGGTAACCTACAATGAGCAGTTCTTC
TRBJ1-5,13,few,TRBV7-2,NA,CASSQISNQPQHF,TGTGCCAGCAGCCAAATTAGCAATCAGCCCCAGCATTTT
TRBJ2-7,13,few,TRBV5-1,NA,CASSLGLEDEQYF,TGCGCCAGCAGCTTGGGACTTGAGGACGAGCAGTACTTC
TRBJ1-2,12,NA,TRBV29-1,NA,CSVDGGGIGYTF,TGCAGCGTTGACGGGGGCGGTATCGGCTACACCTTC
TRBJ2-3,14,many,TRBV27,NA,CASSLLKGTDTQYF,TGTGCCAGCAGTTTATTAAAAGGCACAGATACGCAGTATTTT
TRBJ2-1,16,NA,TRBV7-9,NA,CASSRKPAQGKNEQFF,TGTGCCAGCAGCCGAAAACCGGCACAGGGAAAAAATGAGCAGTTCTTC
TRBJ1-2,15,few,TRBV7-9,NA,CASSPTGATNYGYTF,TGTGCCAGCAGCCCCACGGGAGCCACTAACTATGGCTACACCTTC
TRBJ1-4,16,NA,TRBV6-6,TRBD1,CASSYVRQGLNEKLFF,TGTGCCAGCAGTTACGTCCGACAGGGCCTCAATGAAAAACTGTTTTTT
TRBJ1-2,11,NA,TRBV6-2/TRBV6-3,NA,CASSDSYGYTF,TGTGCCAGCAGTGACAGCTATGGCTACACCTTC
TRBJ1-2,13,few,TRBV12-3/TRBV12-4,TRBD1,CASSARQGYGYTF,TGTGCCAGCAGTGCCAGACAGGGGTATGGCTACACCTTC
TRBJ1-2,14,once,TRBV20-1,NA,CSARAGTDHYGYTF,TGCAGTGCTAGAGCCGGGACGGACCACTATGGCTACACCTTC
TRBJ1-2,15,few,TRBV6-5,NA,CASLPRTGTGYGYTF,TGTGCCAGCCTTCCAAGAACCGGGACCGGATATGGCTACACCTTC
TRBJ2-7,20,once,TRBV9,TRBD1,CASSVGVAPGWTGDSYEQYF,TGTGCCAGCAGCGTAGGGGTAGCTCCGGGGTGGACAGGGGACAGCTACGAGCAGTACTTC
TRBJ1-1,15,few,TRBV5-1,TRBD1,CASSPGDRADTEAFF,TGCGCCAGCAGCCCGGGGGACAGGGCGGACACTGAAGCTTTCTTT
TRBJ1-2,14,few,TRBV4-2,NA,CARRRDSGHYGYTF,TGTGCCAGAAGGAGGGACTCCGGCCACTATGGCTACACCTTC
TRBJ2-1,11,few,TRBV7-9,NA,CASGWGGEQFF,TGTGCCAGCGGCTGGGGTGGTGAGCAGTTCTTC
TRBJ2-7,14,NA,TRBV12-3/TRBV12-4,TRBD2,CASRFSGLIDEQYF,TGTGCCAGCAGATTTAGCGGGTTAATCGACGAGCAGTACTTC